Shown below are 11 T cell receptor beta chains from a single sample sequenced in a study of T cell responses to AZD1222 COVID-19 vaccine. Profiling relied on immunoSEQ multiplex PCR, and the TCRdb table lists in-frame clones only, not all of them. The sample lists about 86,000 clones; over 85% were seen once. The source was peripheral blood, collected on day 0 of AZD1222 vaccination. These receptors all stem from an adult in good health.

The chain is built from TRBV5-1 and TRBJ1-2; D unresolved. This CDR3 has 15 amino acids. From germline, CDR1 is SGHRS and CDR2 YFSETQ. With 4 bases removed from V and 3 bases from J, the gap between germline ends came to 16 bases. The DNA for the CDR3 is TGCGCCAGCAGCGGGTCCGGGAGTAGCTACTATGGCTACACCTTC. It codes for CASSGSGSSYYGYTF. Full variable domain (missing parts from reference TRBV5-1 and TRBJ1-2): KAGVTQTPRYLIKTRGQQVTLSCSPISGHRSVSWYQQTPGQGLQFLFEYFSETQRNKGNFPGRFSGRQFSNSRSEMNVSTLELGDSALYLCASSGSGSSYYGYTFGSGTRLTVV.

The CDR3 reads CASSGSPGELFF. Here the CDR3 DNA reads TGCGCCAGCAGCGGGAGTCCCGGGGAGCTGTTTTTT. The genes are TRBV10-2 and TRBJ2-2; D is perhaps TRBD2 (6 bases). CDR1 WSHSY and CDR2 SAAADI come from the germline V gene. With 6 bases removed from V and 6 bases from J, the gap between germline ends came to 8 bases. The CDR3 is 12 amino acids.

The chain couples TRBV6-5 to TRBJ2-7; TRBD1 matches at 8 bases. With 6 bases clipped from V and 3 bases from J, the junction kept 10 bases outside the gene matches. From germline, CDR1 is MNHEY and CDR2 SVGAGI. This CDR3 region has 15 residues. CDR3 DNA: TGTGCCAGCAGCCGGAACCCGGGACAGGACTACGAGCAGTACTTC. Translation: CASSRNPGQDYEQYF.

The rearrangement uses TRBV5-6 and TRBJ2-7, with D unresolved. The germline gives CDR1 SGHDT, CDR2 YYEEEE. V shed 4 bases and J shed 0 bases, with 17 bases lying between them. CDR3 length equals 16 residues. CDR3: CASSTSKARSSYEQYF. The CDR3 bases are TGTGCCAGCAGCACCTCGAAGGCCCGAAGCTCCTACGAGCAGTACTTC.

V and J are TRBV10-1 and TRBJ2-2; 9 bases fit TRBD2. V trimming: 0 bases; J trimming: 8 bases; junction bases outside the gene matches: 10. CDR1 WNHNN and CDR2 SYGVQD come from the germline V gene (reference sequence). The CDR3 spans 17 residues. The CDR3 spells CASSESGLADRRGELFF. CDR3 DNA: TGCGCCAGCAGTGAGTCGGGACTAGCTGATAGACGGGGGGAGCTGTTTTTT.

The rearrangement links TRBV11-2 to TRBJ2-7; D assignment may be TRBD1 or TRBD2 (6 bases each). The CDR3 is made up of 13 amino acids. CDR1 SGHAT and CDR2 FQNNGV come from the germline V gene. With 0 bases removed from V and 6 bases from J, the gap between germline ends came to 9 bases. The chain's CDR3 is CASSLEEGGEQYF. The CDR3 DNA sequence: TGTGCCAGCAGCTTAGAGGAGGGGGGCGAGCAGTACTTC. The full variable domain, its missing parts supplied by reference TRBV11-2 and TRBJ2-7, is EAGVAQSPRYKIIEKRQSVAFWCNPISGHATLYWYQQILGQGPKLLIQFQNNGVVDDSQLPKDRFSAERLKGVDSTLKIQPAKLEDSAVYLCASSLEEGGEQYFGPGTRLTVT.

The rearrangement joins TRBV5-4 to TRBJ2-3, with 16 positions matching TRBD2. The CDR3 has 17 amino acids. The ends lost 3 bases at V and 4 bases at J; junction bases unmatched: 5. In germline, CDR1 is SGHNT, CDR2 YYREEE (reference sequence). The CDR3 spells CASSSGTSGRDSDTQYF. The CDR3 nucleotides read TGTGCCAGCAGCTCCGGGACTAGCGGGAGGGATTCAGATACGCAGTATTTT.

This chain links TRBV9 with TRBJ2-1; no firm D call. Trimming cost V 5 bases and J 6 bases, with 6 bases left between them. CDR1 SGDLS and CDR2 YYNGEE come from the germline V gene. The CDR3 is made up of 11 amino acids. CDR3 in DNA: TGTGCCAGCAGTAAAGCCAATGAGCAGTTCTTC. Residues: CASSKANEQFF.

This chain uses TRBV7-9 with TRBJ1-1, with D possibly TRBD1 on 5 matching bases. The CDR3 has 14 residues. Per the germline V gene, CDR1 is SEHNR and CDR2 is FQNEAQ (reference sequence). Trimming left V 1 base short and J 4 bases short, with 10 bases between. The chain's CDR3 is CASSLGRGSTEAFF. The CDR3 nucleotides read TGTGCCAGCAGCTTAGGACGGGGGAGCACTGAAGCTTTCTTT.

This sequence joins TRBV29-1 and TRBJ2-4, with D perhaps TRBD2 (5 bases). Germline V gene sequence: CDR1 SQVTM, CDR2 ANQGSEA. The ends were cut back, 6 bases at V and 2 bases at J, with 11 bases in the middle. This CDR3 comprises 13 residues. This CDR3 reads CSVSEGSKNIQYF. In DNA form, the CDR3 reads TGCAGCGTGAGTGAGGGCTCCAAAAACATTCAGTACTTC.

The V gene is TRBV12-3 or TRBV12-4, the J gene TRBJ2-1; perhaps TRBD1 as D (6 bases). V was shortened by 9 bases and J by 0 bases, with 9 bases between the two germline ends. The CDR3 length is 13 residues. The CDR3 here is CASTGLSYNEQFF. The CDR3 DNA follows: TGTGCCAGTACAGGGCTCTCCTACAATGAGCAGTTCTTC.